Here is one TCR beta chain with its context. This entry is derived from a study of cytomegalovirus exposure and HLA in healthy donors. 13 Jbeta primers and 60 Vbeta primers were used for the PCR. Some clones are missing from TCRdb's copy, which holds only in-frame ones; the method was immunoSEQ multiplex PCR. The table includes about 90,000 clones, 62% detected once. The V gene's germline CDR1 is MNHEY and CDR2 SVGAGI. J lost 2 bases, V lost 2 bases, and 4 bases had no gene match. This CDR3 comprises 15 residues. The chain links TRBV6-5 to TRBJ2-7; 9 positions agree with TRBD1. The TCR originated in a woman aged 25 to 39 in good health and CMV-seropositive. Material for sequencing was PBMCs. For the CDR3, the DNA is TGTGCCAGCAGTTACGAGGGACAGGGAACCTACGAGCAGTACTTC. Its protein product is CASSYEGQGTYEQYF.